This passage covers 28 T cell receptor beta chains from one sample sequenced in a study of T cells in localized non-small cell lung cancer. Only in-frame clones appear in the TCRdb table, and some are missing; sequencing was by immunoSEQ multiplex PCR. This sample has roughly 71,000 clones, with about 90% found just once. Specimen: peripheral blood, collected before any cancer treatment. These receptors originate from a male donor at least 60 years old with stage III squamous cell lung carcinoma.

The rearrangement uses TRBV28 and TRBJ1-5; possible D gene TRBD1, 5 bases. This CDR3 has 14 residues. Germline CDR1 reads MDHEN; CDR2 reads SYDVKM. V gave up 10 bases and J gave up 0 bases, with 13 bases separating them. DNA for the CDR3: TGTGCCATCCTCGGGGGATATAGCAATCAGCCCCAGCATTTT. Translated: CAILGGYSNQPQHF.

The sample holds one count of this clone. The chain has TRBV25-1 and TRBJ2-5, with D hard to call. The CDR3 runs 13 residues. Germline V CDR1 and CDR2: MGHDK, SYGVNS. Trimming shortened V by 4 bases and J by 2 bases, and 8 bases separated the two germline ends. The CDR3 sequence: CASSVRDQETQYF. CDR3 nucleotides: TGTGCCAGCAGTGTGAGAGATCAAGAGACCCAGTACTTC.

CDR3 residues: CAGGRLAGEQYF. CDR3 DNA: TGTGCCGGAGGCCGACTAGCGGGGGAGCAGTACTTC. The gene calls are TRBV30 and TRBJ2-7; TRBD2 matches at 11 bases. Germline V CDR1 and CDR2: GTSNPN, SVGIG (reference sequence). Losses at the gene ends were 8 bases for V and 7 bases for J; bases not matched to a gene: 7. This CDR3 has 12 residues.

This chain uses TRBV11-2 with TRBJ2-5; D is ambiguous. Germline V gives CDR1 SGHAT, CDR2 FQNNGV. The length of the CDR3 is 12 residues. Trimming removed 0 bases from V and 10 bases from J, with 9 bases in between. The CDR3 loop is CASSLDMDLQYF. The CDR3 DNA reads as TGTGCCAGCAGCTTAGATATGGACCTCCAGTACTTC. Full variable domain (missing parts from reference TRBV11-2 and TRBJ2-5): EAGVAQSPRYKIIEKRQSVAFWCNPISGHATLYWYQQILGQGPKLLIQFQNNGVVDDSQLPKDRFSAERLKGVDSTLKIQPAKLEDSAVYLCASSLDMDLQYFGPGTRLLVL.

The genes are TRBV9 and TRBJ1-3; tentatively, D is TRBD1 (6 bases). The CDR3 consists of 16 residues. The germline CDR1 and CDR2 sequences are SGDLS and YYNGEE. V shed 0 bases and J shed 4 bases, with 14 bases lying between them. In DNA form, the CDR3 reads TGTGCCAGCAGCGTAGGAAACAGGGTGGAAGGAAACACCATATATTTT. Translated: CASSVGNRVEGNTIYF.

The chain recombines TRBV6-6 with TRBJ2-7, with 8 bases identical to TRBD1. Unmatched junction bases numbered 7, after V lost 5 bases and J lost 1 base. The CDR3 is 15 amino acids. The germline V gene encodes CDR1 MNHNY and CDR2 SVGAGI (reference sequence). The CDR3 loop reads CASSKDRAISYEQYV. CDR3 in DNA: TGTGCCAGCAGTAAGGACAGGGCCATTTCCTACGAGCAGTACGTC.

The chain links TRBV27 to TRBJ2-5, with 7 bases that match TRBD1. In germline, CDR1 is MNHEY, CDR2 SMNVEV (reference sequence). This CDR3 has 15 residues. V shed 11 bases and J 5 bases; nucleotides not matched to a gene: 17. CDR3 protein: CASSSQGVVFETQYF. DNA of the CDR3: TGTGCCTCCTCAAGTCAGGGGGTAGTGTTCGAGACCCAGTACTTC.

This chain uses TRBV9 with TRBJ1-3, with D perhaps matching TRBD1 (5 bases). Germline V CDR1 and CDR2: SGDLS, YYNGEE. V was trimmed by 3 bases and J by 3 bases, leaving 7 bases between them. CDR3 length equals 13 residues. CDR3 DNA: TGTGCCAGCAGCGCTGGGGGTGGAAACACCATATATTTT. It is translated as CASSAGGGNTIYF.

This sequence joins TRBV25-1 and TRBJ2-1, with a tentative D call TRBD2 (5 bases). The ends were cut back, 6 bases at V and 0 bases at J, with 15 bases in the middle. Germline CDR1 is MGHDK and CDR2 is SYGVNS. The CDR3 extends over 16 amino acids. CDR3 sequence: CASSPAGISSYNEQFF. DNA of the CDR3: TGTGCCAGCAGCCCCGCCGGGATAAGCTCCTACAATGAGCAGTTCTTC.

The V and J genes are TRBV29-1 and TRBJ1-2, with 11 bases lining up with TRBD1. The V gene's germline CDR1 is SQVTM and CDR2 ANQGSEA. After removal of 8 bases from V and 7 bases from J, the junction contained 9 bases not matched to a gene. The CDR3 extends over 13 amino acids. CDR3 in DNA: TGCAGCTCTTGGACAGGGGGCGCGGGTGGCTACACCTTC. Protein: CSSWTGGAGGYTF.

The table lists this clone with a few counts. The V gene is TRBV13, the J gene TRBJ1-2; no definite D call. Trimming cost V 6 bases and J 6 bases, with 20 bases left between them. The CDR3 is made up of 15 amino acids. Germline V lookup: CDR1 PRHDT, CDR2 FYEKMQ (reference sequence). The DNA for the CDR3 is TGTGCCAGCAGGGTCGTAGGCGGCAGGTTAAATGGCTACACCTTC. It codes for CASRVVGGRLNGYTF.

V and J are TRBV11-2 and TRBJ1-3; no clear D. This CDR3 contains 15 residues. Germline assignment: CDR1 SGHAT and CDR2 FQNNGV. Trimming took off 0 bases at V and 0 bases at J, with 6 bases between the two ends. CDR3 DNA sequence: TGTGCCAGCAGCTTAGATCGGGCCTCTGGAAACACCATATATTTT. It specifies CASSLDRASGNTIYF.

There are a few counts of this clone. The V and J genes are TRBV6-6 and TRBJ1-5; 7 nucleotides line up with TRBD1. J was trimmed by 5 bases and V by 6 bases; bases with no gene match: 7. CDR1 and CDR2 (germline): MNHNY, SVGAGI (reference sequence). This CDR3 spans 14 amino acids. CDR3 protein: CASSRDRDDQPQHF. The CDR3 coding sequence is TGTGCCAGCAGCCGAGACAGGGACGATCAGCCCCAGCATTTT.

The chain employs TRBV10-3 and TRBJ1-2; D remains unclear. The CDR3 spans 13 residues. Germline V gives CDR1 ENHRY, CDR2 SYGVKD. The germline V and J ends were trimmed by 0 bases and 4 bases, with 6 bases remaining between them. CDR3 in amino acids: CAISESTSYGYTF. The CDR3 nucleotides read TGTGCCATCAGTGAGTCCACAAGCTATGGCTACACCTTC.

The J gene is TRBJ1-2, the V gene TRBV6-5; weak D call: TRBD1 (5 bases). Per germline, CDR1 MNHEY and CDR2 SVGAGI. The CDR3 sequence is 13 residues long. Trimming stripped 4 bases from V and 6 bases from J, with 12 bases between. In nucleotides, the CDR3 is TGTGCCAGCAGTTTCCAGGGAAACCATGGCTACACCTTC. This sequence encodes CASSFQGNHGYTF.

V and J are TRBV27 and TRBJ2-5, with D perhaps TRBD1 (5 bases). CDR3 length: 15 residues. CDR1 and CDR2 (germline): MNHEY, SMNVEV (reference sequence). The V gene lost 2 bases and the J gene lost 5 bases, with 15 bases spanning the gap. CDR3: CASSLRWGRMETQYF. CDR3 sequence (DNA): TGTGCCAGCAGTTTAAGGTGGGGCAGGATGGAGACCCAGTACTTC.

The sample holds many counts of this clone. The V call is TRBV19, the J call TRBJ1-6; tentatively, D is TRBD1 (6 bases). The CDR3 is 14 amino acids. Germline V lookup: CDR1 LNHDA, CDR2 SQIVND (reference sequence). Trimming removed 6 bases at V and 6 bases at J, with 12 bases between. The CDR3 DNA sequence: TGTGCCAGTAGGTCCCGGGACACTAATTCACCCCTCCACTTT. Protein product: CASRSRDTNSPLHF.

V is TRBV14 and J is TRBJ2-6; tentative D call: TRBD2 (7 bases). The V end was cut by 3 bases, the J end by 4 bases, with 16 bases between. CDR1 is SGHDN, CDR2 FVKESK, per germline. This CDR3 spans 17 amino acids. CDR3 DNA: TGTGCCAGCAGCCACACCGGAGGGGGGGGAGGGGCCAACGTCCTGACTTTC. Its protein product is CASSHTGGGGGANVLTF.

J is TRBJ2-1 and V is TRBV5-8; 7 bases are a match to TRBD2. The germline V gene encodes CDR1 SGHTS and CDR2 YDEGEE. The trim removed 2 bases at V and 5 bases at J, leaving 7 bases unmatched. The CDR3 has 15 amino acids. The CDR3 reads CASSFERGRDNEQFF. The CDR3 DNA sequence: TGTGCCAGCAGCTTCGAGCGGGGAAGGGACAATGAGCAGTTCTTC.

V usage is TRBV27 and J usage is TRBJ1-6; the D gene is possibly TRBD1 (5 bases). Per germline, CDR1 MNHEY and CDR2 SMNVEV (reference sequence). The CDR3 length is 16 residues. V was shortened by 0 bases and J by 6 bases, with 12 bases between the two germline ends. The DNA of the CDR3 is TGTGCCAGCAGTTTATCGATCGGGGCTCGTAATTCACCCCTCCACTTT. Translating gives CASSLSIGARNSPLHF.

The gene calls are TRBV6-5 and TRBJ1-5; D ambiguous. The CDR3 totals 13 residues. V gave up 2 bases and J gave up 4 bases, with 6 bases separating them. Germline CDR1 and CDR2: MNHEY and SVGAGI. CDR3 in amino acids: CASSYQRNQPQHF. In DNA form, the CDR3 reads TGTGCCAGCAGTTACCAAAGGAATCAGCCCCAGCATTTT.

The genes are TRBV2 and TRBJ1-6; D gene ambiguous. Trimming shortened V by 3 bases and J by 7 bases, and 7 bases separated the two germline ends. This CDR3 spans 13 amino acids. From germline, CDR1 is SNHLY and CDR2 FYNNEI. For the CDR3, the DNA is TGTGCCAGCAGTGAGGGTAGGAATTCACCCCTCCACTTT. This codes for CASSEGRNSPLHF.

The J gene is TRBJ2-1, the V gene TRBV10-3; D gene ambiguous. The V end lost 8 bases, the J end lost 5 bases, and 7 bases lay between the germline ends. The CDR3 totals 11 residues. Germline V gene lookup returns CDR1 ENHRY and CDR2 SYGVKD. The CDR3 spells CAIRRDNEQFF. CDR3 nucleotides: TGTGCCATCCGAAGGGACAATGAGCAGTTCTTC.

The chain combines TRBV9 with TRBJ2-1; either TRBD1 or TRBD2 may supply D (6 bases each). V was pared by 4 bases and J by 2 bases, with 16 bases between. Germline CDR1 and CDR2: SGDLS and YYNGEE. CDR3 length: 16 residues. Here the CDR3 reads CASSPMSGAAYNEQFF. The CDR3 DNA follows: TGTGCCAGCAGCCCCATGTCGGGGGCCGCCTACAATGAGCAGTTCTTC.

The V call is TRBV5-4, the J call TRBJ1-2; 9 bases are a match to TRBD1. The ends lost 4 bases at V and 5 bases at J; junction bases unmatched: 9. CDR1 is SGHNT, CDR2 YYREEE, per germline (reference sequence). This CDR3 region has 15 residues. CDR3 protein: CASSEAQGAGYGYTF. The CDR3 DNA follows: TGTGCCAGCAGCGAAGCACAGGGGGCTGGGTATGGCTACACCTTC.

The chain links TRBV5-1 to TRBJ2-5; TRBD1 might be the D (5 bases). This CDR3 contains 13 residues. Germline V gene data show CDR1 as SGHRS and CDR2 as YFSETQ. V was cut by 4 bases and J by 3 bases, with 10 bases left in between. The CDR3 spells CASSRGTEETQYF. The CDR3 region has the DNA TGCGCCAGCAGCAGGGGAACTGAAGAGACCCAGTACTTC.

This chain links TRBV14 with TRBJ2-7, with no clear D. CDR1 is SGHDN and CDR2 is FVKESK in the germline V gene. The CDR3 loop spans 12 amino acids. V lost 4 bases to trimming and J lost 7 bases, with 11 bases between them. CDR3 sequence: CASSRTGDEQYV. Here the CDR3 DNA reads TGTGCCAGCAGCCGGACGGGTGATGAGCAGTACGTC.

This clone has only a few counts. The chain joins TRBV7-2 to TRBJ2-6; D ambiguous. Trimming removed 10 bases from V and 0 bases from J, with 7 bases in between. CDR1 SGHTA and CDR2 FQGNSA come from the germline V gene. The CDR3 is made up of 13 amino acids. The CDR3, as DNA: TGTGCCACCCAATTCTCTGGGGCCAACGTCCTGACTTTC. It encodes CATQFSGANVLTF.